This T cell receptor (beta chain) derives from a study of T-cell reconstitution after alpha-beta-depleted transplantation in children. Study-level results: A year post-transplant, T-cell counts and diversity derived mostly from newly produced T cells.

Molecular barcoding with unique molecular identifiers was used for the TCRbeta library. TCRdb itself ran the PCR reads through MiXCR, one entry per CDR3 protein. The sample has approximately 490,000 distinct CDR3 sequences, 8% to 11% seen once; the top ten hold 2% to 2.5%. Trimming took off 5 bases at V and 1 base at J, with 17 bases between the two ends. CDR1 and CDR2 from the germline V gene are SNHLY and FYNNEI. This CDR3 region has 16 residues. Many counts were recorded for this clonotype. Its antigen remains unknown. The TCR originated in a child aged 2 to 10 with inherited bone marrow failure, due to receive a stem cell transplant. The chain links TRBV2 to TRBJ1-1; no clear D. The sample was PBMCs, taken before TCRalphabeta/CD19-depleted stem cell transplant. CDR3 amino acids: CASSLLIRSRNTEAFF. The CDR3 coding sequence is TGTGCCAGCAGTTTGTTGATACGGAGCCGGAACACTGAAGCTTTCTTT.